This T cell receptor beta chain was sequenced during a study of shared clonotypes between healthy human individuals. Study-wide context: Contributing individuals were a couple of females and a few males aged 18 to 49. Points from the study as a whole: Clonotype sharing among donors likely depends on sequencing depth. Genetic and exposure-history diversity was limited by the small donor number.

Original processing methods: ImmunoSEQ output lacked quality scores and full-length reads, limiting matched filtering. Data came from immunoSEQ multiplex PCR; TCRdb stores just in-frame clones and leaves some out. The D gene and trimming were derived from the DNA, and the V and J assignments and clone size from that table. The sample carries 1 million to 1.3 million clones, 75% to 80% recorded once. V lost 1 base to trimming and J lost 5 bases, with 10 bases between them. The CDR3 consists of 15 residues. The germline V gene encodes CDR1 SGHKS and CDR2 YYEKEE (reference sequence). To note about this clone: Its antigen is unidentified.

Material for sequencing was memory CD4+ T cells from PBMCs. The sample's subset: CD45RA-negative fraction. The V call is TRBV5-5, the J call TRBJ1-6, with D perhaps TRBD1 (6 bases). This clonotype originated in a man aged 18 to 29 in good health. Some clones in this sample may be carry-over from other donors' samples. This CDR3 reads CASSLRPGDNSPLHF. Written as DNA, the CDR3 is TGTGCCAGCAGCTTGAGGCCAGGGGATAATTCACCCCTCCACTTT.